This TCR beta chain appears in the sequencing data of a study of T cell responses to AZD1222 COVID-19 vaccine. Study observations and caveats: Spike-specific TCR breadth and depth were elevated following two AZD1222 doses. The peak T cell response came first, and repertoires were sampled only after it.

Only in-frame clones appear in the TCRdb table, and some are missing; sequencing was by immunoSEQ multiplex PCR. The table has approximately 80,000 clones, 85% to 90% seen once. Concerning this clone itself: Antigen unknown.

This CDR3 spans 15 amino acids. CDR1 is MGHRA and CDR2 is YSYEKL in the germline V gene. V lost 0 bases, J lost 8 bases, and 7 bases stayed unmatched. The receptor's source is an adult in good health. V and J are TRBV4-1 and TRBJ1-2, with 9 bases fitting TRBD1. The sequences come from peripheral blood, collected on day 0 of AZD1222 vaccination. DNA for the CDR3: TGCGCCAGCAGCCAAGAAGGGACAGGGTGGGAAGGCTACACCTTC. Translation: CASSQEGTGWEGYTF.